Here is one T cell receptor beta chain with its context. The CDR3 runs 17 residues. Germline CDR1 is SGHDN and CDR2 is FVKESK. V dropped 2 bases and J dropped 4; count of bases not matched to a gene: 11. The entry originates in a study of blood T cell repertoires in COVID-19. Study summary: Sources were T cells, B-cell-depleted T cells, or PBMCs; the material itself was cDNA or gDNA.

Produced via immunoSEQ multiplex PCR; TCRdb's table is partial and in-frame only. The table records nearly 55,000 clones, 70% to 90% of them present only once. The clonotype originates from a man between 65 and 80 years old with active COVID-19. What was sequenced was peripheral blood. This chain links TRBV14 with TRBJ1-3; the match to TRBD1 covers 7 bases. For the CDR3, the DNA is TGTGCCAGCAGCCAACACGTCGACAGGGCCGCAGGAAACACCATATATTTT. The encoded protein is CASSQHVDRAAGNTIYF.